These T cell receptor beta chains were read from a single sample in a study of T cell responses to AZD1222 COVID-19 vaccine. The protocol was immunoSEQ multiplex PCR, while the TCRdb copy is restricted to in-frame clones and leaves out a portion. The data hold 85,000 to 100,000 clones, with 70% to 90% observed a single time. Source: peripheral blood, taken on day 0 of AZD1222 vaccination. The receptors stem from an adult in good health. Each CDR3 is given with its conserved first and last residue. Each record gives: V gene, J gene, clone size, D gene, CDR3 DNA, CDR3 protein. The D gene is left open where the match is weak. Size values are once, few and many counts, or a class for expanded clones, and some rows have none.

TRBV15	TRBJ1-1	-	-	TGTGCCACCAGCCTTATGTCAGGGGTCACTGAAGCTTTCTTT	CATSLMSGVTEAFF
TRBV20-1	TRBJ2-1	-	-	TGCAGTGCTGGACTTTACAATGAGCAGTTCTTC	CSAGLYNEQFF
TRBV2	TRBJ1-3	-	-	TGTGCCAGCTCAACCAGGAAGTCCTCTGGAAACACCATATATTTT	CASSTRKSSGNTIYF
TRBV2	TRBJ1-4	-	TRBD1	TGTGCCAGCAGCCAGGGACAGTATAATGAAAAACTGTTTTTT	CASSQGQYNEKLFF
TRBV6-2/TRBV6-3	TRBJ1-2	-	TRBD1	TGTGCCAGCAGTTTGGTCATAGGGGGCCGCCATGGCTACACCTTC	CASSLVIGGRHGYTF
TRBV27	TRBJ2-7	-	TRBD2	TGTGCCAGCTACCGGGGACTAGCGGGGGGACTCTCCTACGAGCAGTACTTC	CASYRGLAGGLSYEQYF
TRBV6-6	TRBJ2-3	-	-	TGTGCCAGCAGTTACTCTAAGGGTTCGGGCACAGATACGCAGTATTTT	CASSYSKGSGTDTQYF
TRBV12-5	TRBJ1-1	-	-	TGTGCTAGTGGTTTGGTATCTCAGGGGGAAGCTTTCTTT	CASGLVSQGEAFF
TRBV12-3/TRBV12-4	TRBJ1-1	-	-	TGTGCCAGCCACCTGCGGGGGAACACTGAAGCTTTCTTT	CASHLRGNTEAFF
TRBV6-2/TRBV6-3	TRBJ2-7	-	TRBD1	TGTGCCAGCAGCAAGGGACAGTCCTACGAGCAGTACTTC	CASSKGQSYEQYF
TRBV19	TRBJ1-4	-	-	TGTGCCAGTACCAAAGGGACACTAACTAATGAAAAACTGTTTTTT	CASTKGTLTNEKLFF
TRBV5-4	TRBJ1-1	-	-	TGTGCCAGCAGCCGGCCGTCCCCCCTTTCCACCACTACTGAAGCTTTCTTT	CASSRPSPLSTTTEAFF
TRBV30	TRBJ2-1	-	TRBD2	TGTGCCTGCCCTAGCGGGGGGGCCAACGAGCAGTTCTTC	CACPSGGANEQFF
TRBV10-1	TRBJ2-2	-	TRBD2	TGCGCCAGCAGTCGGGCGGGGGCCGGGGAGCTGTTTTTT	CASSRAGAGELFF
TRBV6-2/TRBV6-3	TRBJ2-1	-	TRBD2	TGTGCCAGCAGCAATTCGGGGGGGCGTGGGAATGAGCAGTTCTTC	CASSNSGGRGNEQFF
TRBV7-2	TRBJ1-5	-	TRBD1	TGTGCCAGCAGCTTCTACCGGGACAGAAATCAGCCCCAGCATTTT	CASSFYRDRNQPQHF
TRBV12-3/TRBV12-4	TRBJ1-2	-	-	TGTGCCAGCAGAACTTCAGGGGCCTCAGGCTACACCTTC	CASRTSGASGYTF
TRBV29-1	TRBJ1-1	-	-	TGCAGCGTTGGGGCCGGTTGGGGGATGAACACTGAAGCTTTCTTT	CSVGAGWGMNTEAFF
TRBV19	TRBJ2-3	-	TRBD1	TGTGCCAGTAGCTTCCCGGGACAGGGTAGCACAGATACGCAGTATTTT	CASSFPGQGSTDTQYF
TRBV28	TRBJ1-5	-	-	TGTGCCAGCAGTTCCCCTGAGGCGCACCAGCCCCAGCATTTT	CASSSPEAHQPQHF
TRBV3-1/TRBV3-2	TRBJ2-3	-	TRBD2	TGTGCCAGCAGCCAAGTATTGGGCGGGGGGGGCACAGATACGCAGTATTTT	CASSQVLGGGGTDTQYF
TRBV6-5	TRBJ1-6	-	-	TGTGCCAGCGTCCGGGGCCATAATTCACCCCTCCACTTT	CASVRGHNSPLHF
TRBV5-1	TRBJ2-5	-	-	TGCGCCAGCAGCTGGGGCAACCAAGAGACCCAGTACTTC	CASSWGNQETQYF
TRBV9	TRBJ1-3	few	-	TGTGCCAGCAGCGTAGGGGGGCTATTCTCTGGAAACACCATATATTTT	CASSVGGLFSGNTIYF
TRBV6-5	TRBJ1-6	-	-	TGTGCCAGCGGAAGAGGGCTGGATTCACCCCTCCACTTT	CASGRGLDSPLHF
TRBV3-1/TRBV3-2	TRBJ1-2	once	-	TGTGCCAGCAGCCAAGAGGGGGGGTATTCGGCTTATGGCTACACCTTC	CASSQEGGYSAYGYTF
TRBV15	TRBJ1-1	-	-	TGTGCCACCTCAAGGGCAACCATGAACACTGAAGCTTTCTTT	CATSRATMNTEAFF
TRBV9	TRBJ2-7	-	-	TGTGCCAGCAGCGTAGGCGACCTATCCTCCTACGAGCAGTACTTC	CASSVGDLSSYEQYF
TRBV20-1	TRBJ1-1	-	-	TGCAGTGCTAGTGGAGGGGTAGTGGTAGGAACTGAAGCTTTCTTT	CSASGGVVVGTEAFF
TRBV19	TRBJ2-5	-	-	TGTGCCAGTAGTATTTCCCGGGGGGCGGGTTACGAGACCCAGTACTTC	CASSISRGAGYETQYF
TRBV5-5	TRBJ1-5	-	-	TGTGCCAGCAGCTCTTTGGCAGGAAATCAGCCCCAGCATTTT	CASSSLAGNQPQHF
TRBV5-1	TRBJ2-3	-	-	TGCGCCAGCAGCTTGGCAGGGGTAGATACGCAGTATTTT	CASSLAGVDTQYF
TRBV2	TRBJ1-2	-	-	TGTGCCAGCAGTGAGGGCCCGACAGCATCTAACTATGGCTACACCTTC	CASSEGPTASNYGYTF
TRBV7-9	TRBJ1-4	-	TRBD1	TGTGCCAGCAGCTTGGGGGACAGGGACGGCGAAAAACTGTTTTTT	CASSLGDRDGEKLFF
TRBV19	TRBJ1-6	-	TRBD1	TGTGCCAGTAGTAGGGAGGACAGGGTGAATTCACCCCTCCACTTT	CASSREDRVNSPLHF
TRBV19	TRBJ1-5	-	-	TGTGCCACCCGTGGGGCCAATCAGCCCCAGCATTTT	CATRGANQPQHF
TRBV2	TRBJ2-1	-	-	TGTGCCAGCAGTTACAGAGAGAGCCCCTACAATGAGCAGTTCTTC	CASSYRESPYNEQFF
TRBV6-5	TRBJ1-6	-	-	TGTGCCAGCAAGGGGCGGAACTATAATTCACCCCTCCACTTT	CASKGRNYNSPLHF
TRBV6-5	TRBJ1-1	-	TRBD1	TGTGCCAGCAAAGCCAGGGGGCATACTGAAGCTTTCTTT	CASKARGHTEAFF
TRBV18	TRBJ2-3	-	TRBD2	TGTGCCAGCTCACCACGGATCGGGAGGGGCACAGATACGCAGTATTTT	CASSPRIGRGTDTQYF
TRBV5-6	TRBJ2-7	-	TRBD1	TGTGCCAGCAGCTTGACAGGGGCCTACGAGCAGTACTTC	CASSLTGAYEQYF
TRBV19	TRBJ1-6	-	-	TGTGCCAGTAGAGTAAAGGCAGAAAATTCACCCCTCCACTTT	CASRVKAENSPLHF
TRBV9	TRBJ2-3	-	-	TGTGCCAGCAGCCCTAGGGGGGGAACAGATACGCAGTATTTT	CASSPRGGTDTQYF